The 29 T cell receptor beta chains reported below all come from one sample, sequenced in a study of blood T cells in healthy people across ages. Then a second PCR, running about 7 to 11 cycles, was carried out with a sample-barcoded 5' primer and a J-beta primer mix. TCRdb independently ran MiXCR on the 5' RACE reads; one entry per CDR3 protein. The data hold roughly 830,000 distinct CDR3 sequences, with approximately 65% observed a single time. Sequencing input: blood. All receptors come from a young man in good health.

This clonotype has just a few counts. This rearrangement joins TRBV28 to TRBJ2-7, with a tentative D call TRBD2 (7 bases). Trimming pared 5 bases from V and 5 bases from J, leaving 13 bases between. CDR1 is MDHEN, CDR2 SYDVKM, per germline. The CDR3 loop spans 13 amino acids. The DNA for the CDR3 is TGTGCCAGCAGTCGGGGGGCGAGTCACGAGCAGTACTTC. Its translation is CASSRGASHEQYF.

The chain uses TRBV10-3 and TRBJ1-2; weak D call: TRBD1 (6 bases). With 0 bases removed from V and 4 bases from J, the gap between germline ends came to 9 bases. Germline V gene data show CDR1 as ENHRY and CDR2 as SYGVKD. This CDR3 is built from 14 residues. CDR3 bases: TGTGCCATCAGTGAGTCTCAGGGGCCCTATGGCTACACCTTC. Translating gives CAISESQGPYGYTF.

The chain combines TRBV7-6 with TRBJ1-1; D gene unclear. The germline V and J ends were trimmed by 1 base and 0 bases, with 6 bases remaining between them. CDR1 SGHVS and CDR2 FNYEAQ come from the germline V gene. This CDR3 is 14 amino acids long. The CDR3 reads CASSLGPMNTEAFF. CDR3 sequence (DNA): TGTGCCAGCAGCTTAGGTCCCATGAACACTGAAGCTTTCTTT.

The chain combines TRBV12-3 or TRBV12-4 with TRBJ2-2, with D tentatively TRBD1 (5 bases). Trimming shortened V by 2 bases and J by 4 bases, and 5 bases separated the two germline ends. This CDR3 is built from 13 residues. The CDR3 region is CASSLRGTGELFF. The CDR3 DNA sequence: TGTGCCAGCAGTTTAAGGGGCACCGGGGAGCTGTTTTTT.

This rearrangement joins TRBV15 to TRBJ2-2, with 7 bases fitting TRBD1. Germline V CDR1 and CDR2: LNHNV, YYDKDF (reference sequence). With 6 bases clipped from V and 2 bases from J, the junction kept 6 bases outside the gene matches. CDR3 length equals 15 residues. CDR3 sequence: CATRTRQGNTGELFF. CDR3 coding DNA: TGTGCCACCAGAACCCGACAGGGAAACACCGGGGAGCTGTTTTTT.

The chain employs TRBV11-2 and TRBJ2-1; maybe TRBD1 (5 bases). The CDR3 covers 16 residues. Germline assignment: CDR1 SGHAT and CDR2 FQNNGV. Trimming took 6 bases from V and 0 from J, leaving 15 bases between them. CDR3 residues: CASRPSGPPSYNEQFF. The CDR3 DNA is TGTGCCAGCAGACCCTCAGGGCCCCCCTCCTACAATGAGCAGTTCTTC.

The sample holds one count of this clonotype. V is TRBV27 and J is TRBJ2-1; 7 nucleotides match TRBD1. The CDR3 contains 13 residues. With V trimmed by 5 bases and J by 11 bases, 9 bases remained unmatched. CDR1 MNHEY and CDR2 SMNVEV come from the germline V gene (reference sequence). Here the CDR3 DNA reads TGTGCCAGCAGTGGATACAGGGGTGGTAAGCAGTTCTTC. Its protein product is CASSGYRGGKQFF.

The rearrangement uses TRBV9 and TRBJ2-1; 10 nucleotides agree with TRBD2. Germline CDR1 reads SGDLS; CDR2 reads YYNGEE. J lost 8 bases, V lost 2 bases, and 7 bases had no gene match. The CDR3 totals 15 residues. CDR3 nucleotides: TGTGCCAGCAGCGTTGAGGCTAGCGGGGGCTATGAGCAGTTCTTC. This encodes CASSVEASGGYEQFF.

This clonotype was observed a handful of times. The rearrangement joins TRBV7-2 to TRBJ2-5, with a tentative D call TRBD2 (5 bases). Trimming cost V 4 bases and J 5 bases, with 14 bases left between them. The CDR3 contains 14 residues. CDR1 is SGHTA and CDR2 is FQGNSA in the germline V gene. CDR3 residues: CASSYGLGEETQYF. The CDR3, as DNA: TGTGCCAGCAGCTACGGTCTTGGGGAGGAGACCCAGTACTTC.

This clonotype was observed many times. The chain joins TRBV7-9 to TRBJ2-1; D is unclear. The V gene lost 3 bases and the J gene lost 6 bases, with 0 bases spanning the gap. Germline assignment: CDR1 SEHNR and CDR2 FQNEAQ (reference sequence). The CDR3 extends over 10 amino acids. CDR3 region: CASSFNEQFF. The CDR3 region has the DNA TGTGCCAGCAGCTTCAATGAGCAGTTCTTC.

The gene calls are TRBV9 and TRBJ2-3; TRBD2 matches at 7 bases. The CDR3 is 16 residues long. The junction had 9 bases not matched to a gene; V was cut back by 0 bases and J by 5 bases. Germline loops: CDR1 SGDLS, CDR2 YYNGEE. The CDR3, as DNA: TGTGCCAGCAGCGTAGAAGACGGGGGGTCTCTAGATACGCAGTATTTT. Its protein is CASSVEDGGSLDTQYF.

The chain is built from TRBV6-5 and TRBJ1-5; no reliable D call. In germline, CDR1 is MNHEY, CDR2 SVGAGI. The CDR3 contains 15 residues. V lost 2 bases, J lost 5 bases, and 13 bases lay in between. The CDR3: CASSYRYSRDQPQHF. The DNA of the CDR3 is TGTGCCAGCAGTTACCGGTACTCCCGAGATCAGCCCCAGCATTTT.

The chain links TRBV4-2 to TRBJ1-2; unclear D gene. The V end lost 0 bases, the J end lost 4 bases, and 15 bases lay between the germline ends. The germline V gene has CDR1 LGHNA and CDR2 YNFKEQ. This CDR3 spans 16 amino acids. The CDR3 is CASSQDRTGFFYGYTF. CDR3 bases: TGTGCCAGCAGCCAAGATAGGACCGGCTTCTTCTATGGCTACACCTTC.

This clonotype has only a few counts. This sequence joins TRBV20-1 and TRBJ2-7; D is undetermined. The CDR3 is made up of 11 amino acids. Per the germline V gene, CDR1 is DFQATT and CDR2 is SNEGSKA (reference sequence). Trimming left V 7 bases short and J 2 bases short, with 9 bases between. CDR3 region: CSVRPAYEQYF. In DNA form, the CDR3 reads TGCAGTGTTAGGCCCGCCTACGAGCAGTACTTC.

The CDR3 spells CASNGALSETGDGYTF. As DNA, the CDR3 is TGCGCCAGTAACGGTGCTCTTAGTGAGACAGGGGATGGCTACACCTTC. The gene calls are TRBV4-3 and TRBJ1-2; TRBD1 agrees at 8 bases. This CDR3 has 16 residues. Germline CDR1 reads LGHNA; CDR2 reads YSLEER. The V gene end was trimmed by 9 bases and the J gene end by 6 bases; junction bases not matched to a gene: 18.

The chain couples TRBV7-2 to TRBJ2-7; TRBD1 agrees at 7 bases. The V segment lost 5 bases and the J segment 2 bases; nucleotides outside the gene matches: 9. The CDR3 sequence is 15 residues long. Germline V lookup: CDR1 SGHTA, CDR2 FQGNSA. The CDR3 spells CASSPRDRQTYEQYF. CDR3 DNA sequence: TGTGCCAGCAGCCCCCGGGACAGACAGACCTACGAGCAGTACTTC.

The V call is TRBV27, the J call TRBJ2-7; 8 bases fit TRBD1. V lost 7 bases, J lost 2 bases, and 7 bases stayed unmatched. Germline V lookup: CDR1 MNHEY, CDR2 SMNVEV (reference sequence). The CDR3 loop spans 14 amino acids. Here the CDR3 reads CASKARTGPYEQYF. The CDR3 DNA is TGTGCCAGCAAAGCAAGGACAGGGCCCTACGAGCAGTACTTC.

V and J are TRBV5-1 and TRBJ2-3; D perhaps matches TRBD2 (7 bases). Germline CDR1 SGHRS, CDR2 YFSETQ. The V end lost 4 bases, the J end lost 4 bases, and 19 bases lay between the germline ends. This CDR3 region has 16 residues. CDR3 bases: TGCGCCAGCAGCCCCCCCCTGGCGGGGGCCTCAGATACGCAGTATTTT. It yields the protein CASSPPLAGASDTQYF.

Here the CDR3 DNA reads TGCGCCAGCAGCTTGACCGGACTCCACGAGCAGTACTTC. This encodes CASSLTGLHEQYF. The chain uses TRBV5-1 and TRBJ2-4, with TRBD2 as a possible D gene (5 bases). TRBJ2-7 matches the DNA end more closely, so the J call is doubtful. CDR3 length: 13 amino acids. Germline V gives CDR1 SGHRS, CDR2 YFSETQ.

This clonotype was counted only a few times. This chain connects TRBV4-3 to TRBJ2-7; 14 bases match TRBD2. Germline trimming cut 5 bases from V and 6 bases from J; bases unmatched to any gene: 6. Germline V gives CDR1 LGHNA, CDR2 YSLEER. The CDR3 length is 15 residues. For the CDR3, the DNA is TGCGCCAGCAGCACGACTAGCGGGGGGGCCTTCGAGCAGTACTTC. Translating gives CASSTTSGGAFEQYF.

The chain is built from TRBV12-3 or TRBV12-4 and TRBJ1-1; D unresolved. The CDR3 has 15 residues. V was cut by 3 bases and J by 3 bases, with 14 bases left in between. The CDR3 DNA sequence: TGTGCCAGCAGTTTCAAGCCCGGCGGGGACACTGAAGCTTTCTTT. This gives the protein CASSFKPGGDTEAFF.

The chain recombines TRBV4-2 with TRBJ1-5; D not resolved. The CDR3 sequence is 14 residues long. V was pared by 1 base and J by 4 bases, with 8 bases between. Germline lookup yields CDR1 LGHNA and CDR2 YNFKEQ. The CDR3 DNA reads TGTGCCAGCAGCCAAGCCTGGGGAAATCAGCCCCAGCATTTT. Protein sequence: CASSQAWGNQPQHF.

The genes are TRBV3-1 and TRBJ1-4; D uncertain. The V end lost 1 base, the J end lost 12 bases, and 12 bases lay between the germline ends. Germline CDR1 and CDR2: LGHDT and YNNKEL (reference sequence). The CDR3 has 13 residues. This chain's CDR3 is CASSQGSVEELFF. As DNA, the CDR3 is TGTGCCAGCAGCCAAGGATCCGTCGAAGAACTGTTTTTT.

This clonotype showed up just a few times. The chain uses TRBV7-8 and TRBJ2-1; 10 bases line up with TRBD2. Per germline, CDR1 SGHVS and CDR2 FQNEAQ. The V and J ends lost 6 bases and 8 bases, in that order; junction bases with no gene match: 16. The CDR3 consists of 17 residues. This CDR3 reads CASSLIPGTSVPDEQFF. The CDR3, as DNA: TGTGCCAGCAGTCTTATACCGGGGACTAGCGTGCCGGATGAGCAGTTCTTC.

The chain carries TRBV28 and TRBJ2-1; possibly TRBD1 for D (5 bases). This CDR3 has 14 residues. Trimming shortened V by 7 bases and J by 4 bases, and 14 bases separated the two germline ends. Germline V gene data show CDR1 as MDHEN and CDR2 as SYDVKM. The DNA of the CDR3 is TGTGCCAGCACCCCAGCAGGGAATTACAATGAGCAGTTCTTC. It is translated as CASTPAGNYNEQFF.

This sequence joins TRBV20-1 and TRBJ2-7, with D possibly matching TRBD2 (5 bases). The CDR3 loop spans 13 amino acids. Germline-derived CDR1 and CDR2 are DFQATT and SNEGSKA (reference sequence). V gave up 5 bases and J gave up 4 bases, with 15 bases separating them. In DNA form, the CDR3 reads TGCAGTGCTCAACCTGCTGAGGGTTACGAGCAGTACTTC. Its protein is CSAQPAEGYEQYF.

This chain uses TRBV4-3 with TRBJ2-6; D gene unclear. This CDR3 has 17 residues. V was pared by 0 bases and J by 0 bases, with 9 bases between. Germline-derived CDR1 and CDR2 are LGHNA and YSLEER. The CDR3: CASSQDGRYSGANVLTF. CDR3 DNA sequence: TGCGCCAGCAGCCAAGACGGACGGTACTCTGGGGCCAACGTCCTGACTTTC.

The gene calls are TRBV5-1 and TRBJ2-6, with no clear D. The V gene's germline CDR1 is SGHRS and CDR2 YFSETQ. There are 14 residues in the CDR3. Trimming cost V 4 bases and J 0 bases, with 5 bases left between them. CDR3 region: CASSADSGANVLTF. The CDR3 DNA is TGCGCCAGCAGCGCGGACTCTGGGGCCAACGTCCTGACTTTC.

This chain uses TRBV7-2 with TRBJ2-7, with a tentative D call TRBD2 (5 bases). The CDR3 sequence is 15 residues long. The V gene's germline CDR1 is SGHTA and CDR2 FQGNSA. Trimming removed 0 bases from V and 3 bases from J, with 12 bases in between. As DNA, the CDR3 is TGTGCCAGCAGCTTAGCTGGACTTCGGATCTACGAGCAGTACTTC. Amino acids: CASSLAGLRIYEQYF.